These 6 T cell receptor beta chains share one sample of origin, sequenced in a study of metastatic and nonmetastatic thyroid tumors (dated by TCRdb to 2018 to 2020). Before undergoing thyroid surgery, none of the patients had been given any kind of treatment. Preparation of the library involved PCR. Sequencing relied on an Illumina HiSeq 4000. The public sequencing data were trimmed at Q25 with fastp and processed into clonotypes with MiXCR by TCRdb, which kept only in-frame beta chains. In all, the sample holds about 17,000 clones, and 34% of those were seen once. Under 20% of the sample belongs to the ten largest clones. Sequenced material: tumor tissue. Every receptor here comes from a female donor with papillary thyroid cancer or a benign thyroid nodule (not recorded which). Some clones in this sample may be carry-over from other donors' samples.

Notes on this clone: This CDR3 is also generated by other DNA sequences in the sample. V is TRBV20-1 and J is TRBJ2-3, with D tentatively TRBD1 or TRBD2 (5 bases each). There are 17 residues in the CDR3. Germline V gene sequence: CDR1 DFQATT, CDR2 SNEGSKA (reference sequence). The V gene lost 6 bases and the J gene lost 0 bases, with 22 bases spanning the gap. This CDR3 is CSARAGGSVASTDTQYF. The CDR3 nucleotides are TGCAGTGCCAGGGCGGGCGGTAGTGTCGCTAGCACAGATACGCAGTATTTT.

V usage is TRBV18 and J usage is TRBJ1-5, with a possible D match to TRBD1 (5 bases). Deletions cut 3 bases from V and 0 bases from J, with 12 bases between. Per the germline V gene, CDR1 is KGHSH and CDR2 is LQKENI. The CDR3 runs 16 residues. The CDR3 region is CASSPPGPNSNQPQHF. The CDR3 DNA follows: TGTGCCAGCTCACCTCCGGGACCTAATAGCAATCAGCCCCAGCATTTT.

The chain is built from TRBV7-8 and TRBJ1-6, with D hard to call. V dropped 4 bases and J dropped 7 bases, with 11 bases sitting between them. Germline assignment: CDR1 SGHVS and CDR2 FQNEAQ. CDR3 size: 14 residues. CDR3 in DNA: TGTGCCAGCAGCTCTGCCGGGCGAAATTCACCCCTCCACTTT. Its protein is CASSSAGRNSPLHF. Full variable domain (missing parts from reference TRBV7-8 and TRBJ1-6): GAGVSQSPRYKVAKRGQDVALRCDPISGHVSLFWYQQALGQGPEFLTYFQNEAQLDKSGLPSDRFFAERPEGSVSTLKIQRTQQEDSAVYLCASSSAGRNSPLHFGNGTRLTVT.

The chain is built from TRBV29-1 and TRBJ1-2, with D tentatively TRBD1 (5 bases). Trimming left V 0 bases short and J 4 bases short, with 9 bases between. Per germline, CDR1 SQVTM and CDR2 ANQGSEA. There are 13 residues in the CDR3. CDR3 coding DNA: TGCAGCGTTGAAGAGGCGGGGGGCTATGGCTACACCTTC. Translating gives CSVEEAGGYGYTF.

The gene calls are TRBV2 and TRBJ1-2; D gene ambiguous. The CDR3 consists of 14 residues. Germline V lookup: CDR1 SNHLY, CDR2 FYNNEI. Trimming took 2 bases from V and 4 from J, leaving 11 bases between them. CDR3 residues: CASSERLETYGYTF. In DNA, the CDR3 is TGTGCCAGCAGTGAAAGGCTGGAAACCTATGGCTACACCTTC.

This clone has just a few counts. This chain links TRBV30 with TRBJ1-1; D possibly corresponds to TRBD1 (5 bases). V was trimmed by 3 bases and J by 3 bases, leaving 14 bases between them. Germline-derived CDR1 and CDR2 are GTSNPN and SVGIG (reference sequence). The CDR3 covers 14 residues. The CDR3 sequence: CAWRTRVKHTEAFF. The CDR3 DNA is TGTGCCTGGAGGACCAGGGTCAAGCACACTGAAGCTTTCTTT.